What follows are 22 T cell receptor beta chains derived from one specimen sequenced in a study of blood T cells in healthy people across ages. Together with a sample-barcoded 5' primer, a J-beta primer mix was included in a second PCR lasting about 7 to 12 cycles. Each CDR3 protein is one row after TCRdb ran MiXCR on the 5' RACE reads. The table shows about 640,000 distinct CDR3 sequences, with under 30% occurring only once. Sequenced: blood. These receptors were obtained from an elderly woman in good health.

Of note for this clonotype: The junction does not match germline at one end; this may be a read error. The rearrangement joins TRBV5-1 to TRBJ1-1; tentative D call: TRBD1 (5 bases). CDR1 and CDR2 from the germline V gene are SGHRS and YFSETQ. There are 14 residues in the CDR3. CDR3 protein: CACRARSGDTEAFF. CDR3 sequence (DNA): TGCGCCTGCAGGGCCAGGAGTGGTGACACTGAAGCTTTCTTT.

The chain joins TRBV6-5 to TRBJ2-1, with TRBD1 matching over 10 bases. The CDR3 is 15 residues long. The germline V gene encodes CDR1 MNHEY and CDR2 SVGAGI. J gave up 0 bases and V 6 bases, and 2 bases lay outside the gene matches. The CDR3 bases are TGTGCCAGCAGAGGACAGGGGGGCTCCTACAATGAGCAGTTCTTC. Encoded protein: CASRGQGGSYNEQFF.

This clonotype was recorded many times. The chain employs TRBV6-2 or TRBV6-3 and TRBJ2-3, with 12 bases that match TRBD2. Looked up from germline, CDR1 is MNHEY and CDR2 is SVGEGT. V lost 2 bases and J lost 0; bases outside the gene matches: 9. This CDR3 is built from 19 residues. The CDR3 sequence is CASSYQGLAGRTSTDTQYF. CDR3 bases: TGTGCCAGCAGTTACCAAGGACTAGCGGGGAGAACTAGCACAGATACGCAGTATTTT.

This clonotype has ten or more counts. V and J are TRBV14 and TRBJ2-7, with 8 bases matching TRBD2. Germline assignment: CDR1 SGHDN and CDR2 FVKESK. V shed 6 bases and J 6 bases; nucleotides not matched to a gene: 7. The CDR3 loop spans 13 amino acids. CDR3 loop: CASSLWTSREQYF. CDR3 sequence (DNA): TGTGCCAGCAGTCTATGGACTAGCCGCGAGCAGTACTTC.

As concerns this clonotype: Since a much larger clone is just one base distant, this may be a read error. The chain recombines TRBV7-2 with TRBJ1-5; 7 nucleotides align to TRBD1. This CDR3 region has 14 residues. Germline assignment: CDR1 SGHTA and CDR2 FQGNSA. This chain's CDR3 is CASSLTGDGKPLHF. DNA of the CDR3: TGTGCCAGCAGCTTAACAGGGGATGGGAAGCCCCTGCATTTT.

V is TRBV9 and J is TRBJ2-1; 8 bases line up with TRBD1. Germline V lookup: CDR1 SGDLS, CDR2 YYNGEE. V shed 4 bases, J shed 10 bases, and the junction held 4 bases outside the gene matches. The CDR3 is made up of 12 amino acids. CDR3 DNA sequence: TGTGCCAGCAGCACCCGGACAGGGGAGCAGTTCTTC. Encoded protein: CASSTRTGEQFF.

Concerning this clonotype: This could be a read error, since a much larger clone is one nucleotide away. CDR3 DNA sequence: TGCGCCAGCAACCAGAGTCCGGGCACAGATACGCAGTATTTT. Translating gives CASNQSPGTDTQYF. The J gene is TRBJ2-3, the V gene TRBV4-3; D unresolved. CDR3 length equals 14 residues. Germline CDR1 reads LGHNA; CDR2 reads YSLEER. V lost 7 bases and J lost 1, with 12 bases in between.

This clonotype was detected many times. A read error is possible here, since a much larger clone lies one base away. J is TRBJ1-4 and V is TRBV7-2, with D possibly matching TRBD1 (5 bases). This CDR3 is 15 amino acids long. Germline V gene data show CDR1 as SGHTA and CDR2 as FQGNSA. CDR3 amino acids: CASSLTGPTNEKRFF. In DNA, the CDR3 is TGTGCCAGCAGCTTAACAGGTCCAACTAATGAAAAACGGTTTTTT.

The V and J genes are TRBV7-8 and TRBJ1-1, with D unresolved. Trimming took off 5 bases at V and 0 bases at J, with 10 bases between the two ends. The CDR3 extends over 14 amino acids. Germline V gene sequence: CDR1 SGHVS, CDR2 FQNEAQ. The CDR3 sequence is CASSRSRMNTEAFF. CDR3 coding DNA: TGTGCCAGCAGCCGAAGTCGGATGAACACTGAAGCTTTCTTT.

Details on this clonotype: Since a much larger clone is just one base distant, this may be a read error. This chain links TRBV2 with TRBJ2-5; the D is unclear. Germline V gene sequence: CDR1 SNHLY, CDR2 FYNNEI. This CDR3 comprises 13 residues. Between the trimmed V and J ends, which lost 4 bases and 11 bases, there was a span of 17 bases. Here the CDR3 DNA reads TGTGCCAGCAGTGGGACCTTTTACAATGAGCAGTACTTC. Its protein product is CASSGTFYNEQYF.

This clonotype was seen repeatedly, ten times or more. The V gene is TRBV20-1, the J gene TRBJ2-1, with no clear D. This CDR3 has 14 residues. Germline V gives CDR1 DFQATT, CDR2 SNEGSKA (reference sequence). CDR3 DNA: TGCAGGGGTGTTTCCACCGACTCCTACAATGAGCAGTTCTTC. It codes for CRGVSTDSYNEQFF.

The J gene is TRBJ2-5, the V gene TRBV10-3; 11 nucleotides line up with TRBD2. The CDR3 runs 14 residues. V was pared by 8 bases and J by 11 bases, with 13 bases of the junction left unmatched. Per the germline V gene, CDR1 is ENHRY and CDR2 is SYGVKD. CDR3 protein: CAIGDGTSGNEQYF. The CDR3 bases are TGTGCCATCGGAGACGGGACTAGCGGAAATGAGCAGTACTTC.

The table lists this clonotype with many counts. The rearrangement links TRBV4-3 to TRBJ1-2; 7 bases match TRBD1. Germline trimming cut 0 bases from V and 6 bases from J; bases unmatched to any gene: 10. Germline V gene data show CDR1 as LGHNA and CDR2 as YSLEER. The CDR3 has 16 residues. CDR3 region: CASSQDWRTGVDGYTF. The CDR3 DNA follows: TGCGCCAGCAGCCAAGATTGGAGGACAGGCGTGGATGGCTACACCTTC.

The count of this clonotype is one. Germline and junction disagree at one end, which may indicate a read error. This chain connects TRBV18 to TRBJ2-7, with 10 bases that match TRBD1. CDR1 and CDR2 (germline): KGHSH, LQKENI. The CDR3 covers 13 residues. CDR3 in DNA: TGTACCAGCTCAGGACAGGGGGCCTACGAGCAGTACTTC. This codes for CTSSGQGAYEQYF.

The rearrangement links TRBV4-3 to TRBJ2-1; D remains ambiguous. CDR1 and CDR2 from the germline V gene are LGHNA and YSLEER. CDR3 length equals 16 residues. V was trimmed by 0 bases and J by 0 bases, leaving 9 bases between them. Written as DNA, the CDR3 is TGCGCCAGCAGCCAAGATAGGGATGGCTCCTACAATGAGCAGTTCTTC. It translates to CASSQDRDGSYNEQFF.

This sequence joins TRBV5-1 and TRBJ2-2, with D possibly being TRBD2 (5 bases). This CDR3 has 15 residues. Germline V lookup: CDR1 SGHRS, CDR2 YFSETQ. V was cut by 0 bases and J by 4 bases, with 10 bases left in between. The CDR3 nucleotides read TGCGCCAGCAGCTTGGTACTTGGGAGCACCGGGGAGCTGTTTTTT. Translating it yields CASSLVLGSTGELFF. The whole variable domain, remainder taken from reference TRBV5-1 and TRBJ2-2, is KAGVTQTPRYLIKTRGQQVTLSCSPISGHRSVSWYQQTPGQGLQFLFEYFSETQRNKGNFPGRFSGRQFSNSRSEMNVSTLELGDSALYLCASSLVLGSTGELFFGEGSRLTVL.

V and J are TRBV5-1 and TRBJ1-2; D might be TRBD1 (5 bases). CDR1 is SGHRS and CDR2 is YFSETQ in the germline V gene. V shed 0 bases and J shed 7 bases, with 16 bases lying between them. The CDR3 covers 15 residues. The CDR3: CASSLGTSSGTGYTF. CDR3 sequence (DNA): TGCGCCAGCAGCTTGGGAACTTCATCGGGGACTGGCTACACCTTC.

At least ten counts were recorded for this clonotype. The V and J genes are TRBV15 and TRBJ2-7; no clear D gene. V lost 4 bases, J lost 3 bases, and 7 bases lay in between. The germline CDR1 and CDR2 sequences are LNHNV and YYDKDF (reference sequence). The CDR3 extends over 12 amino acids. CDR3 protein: CATSIDGYEQYF. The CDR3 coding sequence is TGTGCCACCAGCATAGACGGCTACGAGCAGTACTTC.

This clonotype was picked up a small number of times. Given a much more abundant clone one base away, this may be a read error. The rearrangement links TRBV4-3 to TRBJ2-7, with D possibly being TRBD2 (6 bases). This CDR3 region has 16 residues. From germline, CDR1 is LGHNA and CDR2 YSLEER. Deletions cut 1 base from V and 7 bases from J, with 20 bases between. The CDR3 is CASSQGLGGGYNEQYF. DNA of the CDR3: TGCGCCAGCAGCCAAGGGTTGGGGGGAGGATACAATGAGCAGTACTTC.

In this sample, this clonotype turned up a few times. The CDR3 nucleotides are TGTGCCAGCAGCTTAATTCCGGGGGCTCTTGTAAACACTGAAGCTTTCTTT. Translation gives CASSLIPGALVNTEAFF. The chain recombines TRBV11-2 with TRBJ1-1; D is perhaps TRBD1 (6 bases). This CDR3 has 17 residues. The V end was cut by 2 bases, the J end by 2 bases, with 18 bases between. Germline loops: CDR1 SGHAT, CDR2 FQNNGV.

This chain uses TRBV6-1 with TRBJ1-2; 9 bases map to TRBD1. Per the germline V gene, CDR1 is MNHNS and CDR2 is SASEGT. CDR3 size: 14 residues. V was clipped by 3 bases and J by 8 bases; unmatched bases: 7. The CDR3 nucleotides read TGTGCCAGCAGTGAGGCACAGGGGGCGGAGGGCTACACCTTC. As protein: CASSEAQGAEGYTF.

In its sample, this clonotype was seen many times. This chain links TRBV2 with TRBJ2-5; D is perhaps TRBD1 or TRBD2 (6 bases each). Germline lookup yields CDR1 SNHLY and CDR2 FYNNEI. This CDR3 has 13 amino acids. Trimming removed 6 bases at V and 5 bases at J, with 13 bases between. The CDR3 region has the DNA TGTGCCAGCAGGGGACAAGGGAGGGAGACCCAGTACTTC. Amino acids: CASRGQGRETQYF.